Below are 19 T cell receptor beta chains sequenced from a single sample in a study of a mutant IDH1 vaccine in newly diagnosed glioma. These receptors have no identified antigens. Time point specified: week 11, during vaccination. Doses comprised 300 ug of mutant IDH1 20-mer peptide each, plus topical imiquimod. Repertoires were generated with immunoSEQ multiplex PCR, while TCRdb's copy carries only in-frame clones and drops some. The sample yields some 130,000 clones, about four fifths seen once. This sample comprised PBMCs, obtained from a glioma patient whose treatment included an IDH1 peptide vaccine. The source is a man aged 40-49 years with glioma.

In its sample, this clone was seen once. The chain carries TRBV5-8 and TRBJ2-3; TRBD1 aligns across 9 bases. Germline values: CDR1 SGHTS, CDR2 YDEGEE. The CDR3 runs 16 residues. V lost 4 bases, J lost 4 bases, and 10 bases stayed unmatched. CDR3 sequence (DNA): TGTGCCAGCAGCACCGGGACAGGGAATCTGGCAGATACGCAGTATTTT. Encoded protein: CASSTGTGNLADTQYF.

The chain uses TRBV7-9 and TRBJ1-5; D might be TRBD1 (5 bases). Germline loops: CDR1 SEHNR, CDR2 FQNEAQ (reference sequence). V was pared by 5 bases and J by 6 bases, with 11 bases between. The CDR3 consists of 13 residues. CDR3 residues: CASSPMGGQPQHF. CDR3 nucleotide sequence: TGTGCCAGCAGCCCGATGGGGGGTCAGCCCCAGCATTTT.

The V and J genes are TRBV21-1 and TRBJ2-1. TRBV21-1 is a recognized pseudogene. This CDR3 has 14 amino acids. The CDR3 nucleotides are TGTGCCATCCACGGGGCCCTGCCTGACAATGAGCAGTTCTTC. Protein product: CAIHGALPDNEQFF.

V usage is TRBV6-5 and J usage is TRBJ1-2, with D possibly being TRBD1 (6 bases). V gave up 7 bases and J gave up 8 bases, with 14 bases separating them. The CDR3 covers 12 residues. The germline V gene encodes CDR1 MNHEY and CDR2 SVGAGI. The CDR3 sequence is CASTGGKGGYTF. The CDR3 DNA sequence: TGTGCCAGCACTGGGGGCAAGGGGGGCTACACCTTC.

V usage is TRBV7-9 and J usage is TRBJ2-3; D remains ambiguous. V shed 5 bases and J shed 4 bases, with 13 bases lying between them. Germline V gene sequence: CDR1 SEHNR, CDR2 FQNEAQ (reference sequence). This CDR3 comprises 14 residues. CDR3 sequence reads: CASSRTLIPDTQYF. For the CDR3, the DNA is TGTGCCAGCAGCCGCACATTGATCCCAGATACGCAGTATTTT.

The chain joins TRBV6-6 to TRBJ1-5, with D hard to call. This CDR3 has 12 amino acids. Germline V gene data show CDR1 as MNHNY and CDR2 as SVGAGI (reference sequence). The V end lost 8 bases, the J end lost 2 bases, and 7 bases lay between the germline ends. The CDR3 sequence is CASPRGNQPQHF. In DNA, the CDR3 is TGTGCCAGCCCTAGGGGCAATCAGCCCCAGCATTTT.

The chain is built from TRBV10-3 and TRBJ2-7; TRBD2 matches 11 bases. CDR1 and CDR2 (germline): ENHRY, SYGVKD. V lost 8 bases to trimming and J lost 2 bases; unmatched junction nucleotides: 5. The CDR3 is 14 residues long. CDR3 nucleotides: TGTGCCATCGGTTTAGCGGGAGGGCCCTACGAGCAGTACTTC. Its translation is CAIGLAGGPYEQYF.

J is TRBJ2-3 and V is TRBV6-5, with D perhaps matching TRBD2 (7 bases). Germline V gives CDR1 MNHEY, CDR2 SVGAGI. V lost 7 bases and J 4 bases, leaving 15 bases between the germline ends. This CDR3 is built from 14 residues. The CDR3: CASTLRGGADTQYF. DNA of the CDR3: TGTGCCAGCACCTTAAGGGGGGGGGCAGATACGCAGTATTTT.

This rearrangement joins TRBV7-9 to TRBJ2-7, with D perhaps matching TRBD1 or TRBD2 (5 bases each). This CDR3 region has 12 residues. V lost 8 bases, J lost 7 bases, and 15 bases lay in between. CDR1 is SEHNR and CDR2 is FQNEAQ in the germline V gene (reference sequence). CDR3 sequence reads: CASAGTSREQYF. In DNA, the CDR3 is TGTGCCAGCGCTGGGACCTCTCGGGAGCAGTACTTC.

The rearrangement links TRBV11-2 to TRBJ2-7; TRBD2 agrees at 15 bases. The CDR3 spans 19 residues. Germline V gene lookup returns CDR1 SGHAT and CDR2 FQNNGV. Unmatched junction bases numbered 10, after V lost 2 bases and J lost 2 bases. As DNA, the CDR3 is TGTGCCAGCAGCTTAATCCAGGGACTAGCGGGGGGTCCACCCTACGAGCAGTACTTC. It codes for CASSLIQGLAGGPPYEQYF.

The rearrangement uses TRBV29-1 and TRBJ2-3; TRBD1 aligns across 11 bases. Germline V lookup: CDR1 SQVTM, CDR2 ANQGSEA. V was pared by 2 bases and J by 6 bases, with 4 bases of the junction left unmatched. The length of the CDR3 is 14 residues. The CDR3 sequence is CSVELDRGRDTQYF. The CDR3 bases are TGCAGCGTTGAATTGGACAGGGGGCGGGATACGCAGTATTTT.

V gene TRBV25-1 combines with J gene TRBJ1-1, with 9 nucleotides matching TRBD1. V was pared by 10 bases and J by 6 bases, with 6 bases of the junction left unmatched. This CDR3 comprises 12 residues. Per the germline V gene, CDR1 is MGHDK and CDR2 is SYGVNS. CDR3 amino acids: CAKQGAVAEAFF. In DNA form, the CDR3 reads TGTGCCAAACAGGGGGCGGTCGCTGAAGCTTTCTTT.

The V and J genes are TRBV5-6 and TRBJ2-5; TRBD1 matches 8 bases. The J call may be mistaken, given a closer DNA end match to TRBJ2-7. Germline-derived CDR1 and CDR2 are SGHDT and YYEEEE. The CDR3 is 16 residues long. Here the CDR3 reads CASSSVRAGGGYEQYF. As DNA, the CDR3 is TGTGCCAGCAGCTCGGTGCGGGCAGGGGGCGGGTACGAGCAGTACTTC.

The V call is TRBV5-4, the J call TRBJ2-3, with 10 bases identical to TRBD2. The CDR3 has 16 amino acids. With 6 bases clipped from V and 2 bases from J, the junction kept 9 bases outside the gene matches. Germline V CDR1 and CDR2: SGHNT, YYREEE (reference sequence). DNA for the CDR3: TGTGCCAGCACCGATAGCGGGAGGCAATACACAGATACGCAGTATTTT. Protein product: CASTDSGRQYTDTQYF.

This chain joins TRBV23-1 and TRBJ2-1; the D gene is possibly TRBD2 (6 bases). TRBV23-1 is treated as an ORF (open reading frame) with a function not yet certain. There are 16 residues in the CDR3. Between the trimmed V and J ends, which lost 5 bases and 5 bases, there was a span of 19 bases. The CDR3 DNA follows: TGCGCCAGCAGTTCGCCGGGACTGCCTGGCCACAATGAGCAGTTCTTC. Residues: CASSSPGLPGHNEQFF.

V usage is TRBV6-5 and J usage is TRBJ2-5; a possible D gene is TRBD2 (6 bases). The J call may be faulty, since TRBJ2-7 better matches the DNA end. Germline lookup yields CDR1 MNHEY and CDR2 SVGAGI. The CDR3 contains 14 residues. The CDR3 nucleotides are TGTGCCAGCAGCTCGGGGGTGCGATCCTACGAGCAGTACTTC. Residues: CASSSGVRSYEQYF.

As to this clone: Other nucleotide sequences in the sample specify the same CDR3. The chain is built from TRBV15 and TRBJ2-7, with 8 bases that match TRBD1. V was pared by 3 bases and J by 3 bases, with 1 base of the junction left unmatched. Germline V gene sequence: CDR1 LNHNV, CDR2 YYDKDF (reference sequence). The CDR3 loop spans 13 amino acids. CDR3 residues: CATSRDRVYEQYF. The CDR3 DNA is TGTGCCACCAGCAGGGACAGGGTCTACGAGCAGTACTTC. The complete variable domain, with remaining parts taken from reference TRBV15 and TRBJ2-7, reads DAMVIQNPRYQVTQFGKPVTLSCSQTLNHNVMYWYQQKSSQAPKLLFHYYDKDFNNEADTPDNFQSRRPNTSFCFLDIRSPGLGDTAMYLCATSRDRVYEQYFGPGTRLTVT.

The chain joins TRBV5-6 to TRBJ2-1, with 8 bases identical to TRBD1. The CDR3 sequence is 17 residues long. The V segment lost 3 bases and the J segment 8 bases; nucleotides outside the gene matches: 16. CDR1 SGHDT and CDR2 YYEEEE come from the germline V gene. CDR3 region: CASSSRLWTGNNYEQFF. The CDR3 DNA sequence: TGTGCCAGCAGCTCCCGCCTCTGGACAGGGAATAATTATGAGCAGTTCTTC.

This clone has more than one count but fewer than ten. The CDR3 reads CASSPIPAGTTEAFF. As DNA, the CDR3 is TGTGCCAGCAGTCCGATCCCGGCAGGGACCACTGAAGCTTTCTTT. The rearrangement links TRBV6-5 to TRBJ1-1, with D maybe TRBD1 (5 bases). The germline gives CDR1 MNHEY, CDR2 SVGAGI. The CDR3 has 15 residues. The V end was cut by 5 bases, the J end by 4 bases, with 17 bases between.